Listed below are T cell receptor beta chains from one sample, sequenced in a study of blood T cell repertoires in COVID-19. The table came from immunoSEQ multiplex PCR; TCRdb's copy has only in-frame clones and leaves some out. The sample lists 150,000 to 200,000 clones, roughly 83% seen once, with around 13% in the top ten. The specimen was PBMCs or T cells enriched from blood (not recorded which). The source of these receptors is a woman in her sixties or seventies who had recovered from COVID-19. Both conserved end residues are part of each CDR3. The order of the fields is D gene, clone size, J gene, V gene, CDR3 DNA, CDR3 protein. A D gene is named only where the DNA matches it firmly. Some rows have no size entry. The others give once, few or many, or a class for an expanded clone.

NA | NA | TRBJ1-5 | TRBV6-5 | TGTGCCAGCAGTCCTACAGATAGCAATCAGCCCCAGCATTTT | CASSPTDSNQPQHF
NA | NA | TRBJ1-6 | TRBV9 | TGTGCCAGCAGCGTAGAACTCGATTCACCCCTCCACTTT | CASSVELDSPLHF
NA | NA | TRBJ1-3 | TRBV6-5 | TGTGCCAGCAGCCCCTGGCAGAAAGTCAACACCATATATTTT | CASSPWQKVNTIYF
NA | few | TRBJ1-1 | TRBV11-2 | TGTGCCAGCAGCTTAGATGGCGGACCCGCGGGCACTGAAGCTTTCTTT | CASSLDGGPAGTEAFF
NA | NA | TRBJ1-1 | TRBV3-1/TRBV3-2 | TGTGCCAGCAGCCAAGAGGGGCTATTTGAAGCTTTCTTT | CASSQEGLFEAFF
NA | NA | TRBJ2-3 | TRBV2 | TGTGCCAGCAGTTACCTGCGGGCTAGCACAGATACGCAGTATTTT | CASSYLRASTDTQYF
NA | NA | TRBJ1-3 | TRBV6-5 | TGTGCCAGCAGTAAGCGGGACGGTGGAAACACCATATATTTT | CASSKRDGGNTIYF
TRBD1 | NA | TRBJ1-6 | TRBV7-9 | TGTGCCAGCAGCGACCACAGGGGAAGGAACTATAATTCACCCCTCCACTTT | CASSDHRGRNYNSPLHF
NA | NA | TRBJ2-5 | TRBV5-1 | TGCGCCAGCAGCTTAGGCGACTCCCAAGAGACCCAGTACTTC | CASSLGDSQETQYF
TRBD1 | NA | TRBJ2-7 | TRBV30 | TGTGCCTGCCGGGACAGGGGGGACGAGCAGTACTTC | CACRDRGDEQYF
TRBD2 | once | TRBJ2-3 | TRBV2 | TGTGCCAGCAGTAGGACTAGCCCAGGATCTACAGATACGCAGTATTTT | CASSRTSPGSTDTQYF
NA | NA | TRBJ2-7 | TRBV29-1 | TGCAGCGTTGAATGGGACAAAGGCTACGAGCAGTACTTC | CSVEWDKGYEQYF
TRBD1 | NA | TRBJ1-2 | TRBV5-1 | TGCGCCAGCACTCAAATGACAGGGAACTATGGCTACACCTTC | CASTQMTGNYGYTF
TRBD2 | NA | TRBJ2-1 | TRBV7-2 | TGTGCCAGCAGGTCACCGGGACTAGCGGGGGCCGAGCAGTTCTTC | CASRSPGLAGAEQFF
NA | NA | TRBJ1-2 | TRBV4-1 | TGCGCCAGCAGCCAACTGTTTCGTCAGCCGACACTTAACTATGGCTACACCTTC | CASSQLFRQPTLNYGYTF
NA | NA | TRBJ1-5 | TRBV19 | TGTGCCAGTAGTATAGGCGACAGGTACGGCAATCAGCCCCAGCATTTT | CASSIGDRYGNQPQHF
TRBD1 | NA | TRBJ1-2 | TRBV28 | TGTGCCAGTGCTGACAGGGGCGGCTATGGCTACACCTTC | CASADRGGYGYTF
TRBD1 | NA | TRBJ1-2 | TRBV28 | TGTGCCAGCAGCACAGGGGGTCATGGCTACACCTTC | CASSTGGHGYTF
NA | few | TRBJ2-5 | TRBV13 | TGTGCCAGCAGTCGAGAAGGGGGTCGGGAGACCCAGTACTTC | CASSREGGRETQYF
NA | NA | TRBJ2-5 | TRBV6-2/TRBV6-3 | TGTGCCAGCAGTTACACGACAGCTACTTACGCTCAGACCCAGTACTTC | CASSYTTATYAQTQYF
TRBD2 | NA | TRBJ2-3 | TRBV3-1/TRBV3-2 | TGTGCCAGCAGCCTGTTAGCGGGAGGGGGCACAGATACGCAGTATTTT | CASSLLAGGGTDTQYF
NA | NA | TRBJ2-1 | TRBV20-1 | TGCAGTGCTAGTTTTCCTAGCTCCTACAATGAGCAGTTCTTC | CSASFPSSYNEQFF
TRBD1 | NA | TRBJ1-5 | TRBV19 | TGTGCCAGTAGAAGGGACAGGGGAGGCCAGCCCCAGCATTTT | CASRRDRGGQPQHF
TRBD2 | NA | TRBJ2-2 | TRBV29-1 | TGCAGCGCGTTAGCGGGAAGCGGCGGGGAGCTGTTTTTT | CSALAGSGGELFF
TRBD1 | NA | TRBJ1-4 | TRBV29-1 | TGCAGCGCGAGGGACAGGGCAGGGAAACTGTTTTTT | CSARDRAGKLFF
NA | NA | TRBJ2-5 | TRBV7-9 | TGTGCCAGCAGCTTAGGGCAGTACCAAGAGACCCAGTACTTC | CASSLGQYQETQYF
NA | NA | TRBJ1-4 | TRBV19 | TGTGCCAGTAGTGGACTGCCTCTCCCGGACAGATCTAAGGAAAAACTGTTTTTT | CASSGLPLPDRSKEKLFF
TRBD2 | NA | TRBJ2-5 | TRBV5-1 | TGCGCCAGCAGCTTGGGACAACTAGCGGGGGGACAAGAGACCCAGTACTTC | CASSLGQLAGGQETQYF
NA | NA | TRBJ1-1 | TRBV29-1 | TGCAGCGCCACGGTCCGAGGGAACACTGAAGCTTTCTTT | CSATVRGNTEAFF
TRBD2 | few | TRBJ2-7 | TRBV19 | TGTGCCAGTAGTACCCAAGCGGGGAACTACGAGCAGTACTTC | CASSTQAGNYEQYF
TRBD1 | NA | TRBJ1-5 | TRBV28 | TGTGCCAGCAAGTACTCCGGGACAGGGAGTAATCAGCCCCAGCATTTT | CASKYSGTGSNQPQHF
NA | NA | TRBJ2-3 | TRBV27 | TGTGCCAGCAGTTTGGCGGGATACACAGATACGCAGTATTTT | CASSLAGYTDTQYF
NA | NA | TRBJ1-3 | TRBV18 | TGTGCCAGCTCACCTCTACAGGATTTCTCTGGAAACACCATATATTTT | CASSPLQDFSGNTIYF
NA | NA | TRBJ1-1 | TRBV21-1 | TGTGCCAGCAGCAATTCAGGGGCCCTGAACACTGAAGCTTTCTTT | CASSNSGALNTEAFF
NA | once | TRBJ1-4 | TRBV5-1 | TGCGCCAGCAGCTCGGCCGGGTCTCAAGGAAAACTGTTTTTT | CASSSAGSQGKLFF
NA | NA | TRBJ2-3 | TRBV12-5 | TGTGCTAGTGGTTTGGTACTGGGGGGGCTACCCACGAATACGCAGTATTTT | CASGLVLGGLPTNTQYF
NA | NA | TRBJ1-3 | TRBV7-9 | TGTGCCAGCAGCTTACTGGGAGTCACTGGAAACACCATATATTTT | CASSLLGVTGNTIYF
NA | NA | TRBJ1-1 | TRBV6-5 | TGTGCCAGCAGAGGGAGAGCAGAAACTGAAGCTTTCTTT | CASRGRAETEAFF
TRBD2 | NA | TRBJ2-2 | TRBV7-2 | TGTGCCAGCAGCTCAAAGACTAGCGGGGCCGGGGAGCTGTTTTTT | CASSSKTSGAGELFF
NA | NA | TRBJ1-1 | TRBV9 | TGTGCCAGCAGCGGCAGGAACACTGAAGCTTTCTTT | CASSGRNTEAFF
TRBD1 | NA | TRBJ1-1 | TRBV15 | TGTGCCACCAGCAGAGACTCTCCGGGACAGGCCCCTGAAGCTTTCTTT | CATSRDSPGQAPEAFF
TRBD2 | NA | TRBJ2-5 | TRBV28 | TGTGCCAGCAGCCGCACTAGCGGGAGTAGGGAGGAGACCCAGTACTTC | CASSRTSGSREETQYF
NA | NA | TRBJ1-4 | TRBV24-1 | TGTGCCACCAGTGACGGTCAAAAACTGTTTTTT | CATSDGQKLFF
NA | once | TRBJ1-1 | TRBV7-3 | TGTGCCAGCAGCGAGCAGGCTACCGGTCCTGAAGCTTTCTTT | CASSEQATGPEAFF
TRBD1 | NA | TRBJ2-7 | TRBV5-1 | TGCGCCAGCAGCCCTGGACAGGGCTCCTACGAGCAGTACTTC | CASSPGQGSYEQYF
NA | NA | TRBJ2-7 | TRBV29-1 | TGCAGCGTCTCTACACGTCAGGGCTACGAGCAGTACTTC | CSVSTRQGYEQYF
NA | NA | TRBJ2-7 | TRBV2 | TGTGCCAGCAGGGAGTTCTACGAGCAGTACTTC | CASREFYEQYF
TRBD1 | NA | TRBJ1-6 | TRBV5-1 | TGCGCCAGCAGCTTGCTTGGCAGGGGGTGGATTAATTCACCCCTCCACTTT | CASSLLGRGWINSPLHF